These 17 T cell receptor beta chains came from one sample sequenced in a study of monozygotic twins with inflammatory bowel disease. With the 5' RACE reads reprocessed, TCRdb shows one record per CDR3 protein and no DNA. The listing records about 380,000 distinct CDR3 sequences. Sequencing was performed on blood. All receptors come from a human donor with ulcerative colitis or Crohn's disease, or a healthy co-twin of an affected twin (not recorded which).

The chain couples TRBV6-2 or TRBV6-3 to TRBJ2-2; with no DNA, the TCRdb D assignment of TRBD1 cannot be verified. From germline, CDR1 is MNHEY and CDR2 SVGEGT. This CDR3 is 17 amino acids long. The CDR3 here is CASSSHRLTGGNGELFF.

The chain uses TRBV7-9 and TRBJ1-4; TCRdb selects TRBD1, and the lack of DNA leaves this call unchecked. The CDR3 runs 16 residues. From germline, CDR1 is SEHNR and CDR2 FQNEAQ (reference sequence). The CDR3: CASSLNDRGSNEKLFF.

CDR3 in amino acids: CATIQTGQGDHSNQPQHF. This rearrangement joins TRBV11-2 to TRBJ1-5; TCRdb proposes TRBD1, but this gene call is untestable without DNA. CDR3 length: 18 amino acids. The germline gives CDR1 SGHAT, CDR2 FQNNGV. Using reference TRBV11-2 and TRBJ1-5 for the parts outside the CDR3, the full variable domain is EAGVAQSPRYKIIEKRQSVAFWCNPISGHATLYWYQQILGQGPKLLIQFQNNGVVDDSQLPKDRFSAERLKGVDSTLKIQPAKLEDSAVYLCATIQTGQGDHSNQPQHFGDGTRLSIL.

The rearrangement links TRBV19 to TRBJ2-5. CDR1 and CDR2 from the germline V gene are LNHDA and SQIVND (reference sequence). CDR3 length: 15 amino acids. CDR3 residues: CASSNTRNFQETQYF.

V usage is TRBV5-6 and J usage is TRBJ2-2; TCRdb picks TRBD2, but there is no DNA to check that call. The CDR3 totals 17 residues. CDR1 is SGHDT and CDR2 is YYEEEE in the germline V gene. CDR3 amino acids: CASSSLWLASNTGELFF.

The chain links TRBV4-2 to TRBJ2-3; there is no DNA to check the TCRdb D call of TRBD2. Germline V gene sequence: CDR1 LGHNA, CDR2 YNFKEQ. CDR3 length equals 16 residues. The CDR3 is CASSQQTSGDVYTQYF.

The chain combines TRBV12-3 or TRBV12-4 with TRBJ1-1; TCRdb proposes TRBD1, but this gene call is untestable without DNA. The CDR3 runs 16 residues. The chain's CDR3 is CASSLGQGVMNTEAFF.

The CDR3 spells CASSLVVGRGHQPQHF. This rearrangement joins TRBV12-3 or TRBV12-4 to TRBJ1-5; TCRdb picks TRBD1, but there is no DNA to check that call. CDR3 length: 16 residues.

The chain employs TRBV15 and TRBJ2-4; TCRdb picks TRBD1, but there is no DNA to check that call. Germline lookup yields CDR1 LNHNV and CDR2 YYDKDF (reference sequence). The CDR3 covers 16 residues. CDR3 in amino acids: CATSLGAGTGVNIQYF.

This chain connects TRBV4-2 to TRBJ1-5. Germline CDR1 is LGHNA and CDR2 is YNFKEQ. This CDR3 is 18 amino acids long. The CDR3 spells CASSRGRREGYYNQPQHF.

V is TRBV27 and J is TRBJ2-1; TCRdb reports TRBD2, a call that lacks DNA to check it against. Germline lookup yields CDR1 MNHEY and CDR2 SMNVEV (reference sequence). The CDR3 has 16 amino acids. CDR3 sequence reads: CASRGGLAGGLNEQFF.

The chain is built from TRBV5-4 and TRBJ2-5. The germline gives CDR1 SGHNT, CDR2 YYREEE (reference sequence). The CDR3 is 14 amino acids. The CDR3 protein is CASSSGGSEETQYF.

The CDR3 loop is CSARDFGGANVLTF. This rearrangement joins TRBV20-1 to TRBJ2-6. CDR1 and CDR2 from the germline V gene are DFQATT and SNEGSKA (reference sequence). The CDR3 has 14 residues.

The CDR3 sequence is CASSRGTASYEQYF. V gene TRBV6-1 combines with J gene TRBJ2-7; TCRdb's D call, TRBD1, is unchecked because there is no DNA. The CDR3 totals 14 residues. Germline CDR1 MNHNS, CDR2 SASEGT.

The chain couples TRBV6-5 to TRBJ1-1; as DNA is missing, the TRBD1 call by TCRdb cannot be tested. The germline V gene has CDR1 MNHEY and CDR2 SVGAGI. The CDR3 totals 15 residues. The CDR3 sequence: CASSYGGQGHTEAFF.

The chain carries TRBV7-2 and TRBJ2-7; the TCRdb D gene call, TRBD1, has no DNA to confirm it. This CDR3 comprises 16 residues. The germline V gene encodes CDR1 SGHTA and CDR2 FQGNSA. The CDR3 is CASSFRGGVLAYEQYF. Full variable domain (missing parts from reference TRBV7-2 and TRBJ2-7): GAGVSQSPSNKVTEKGKDVELRCDPISGHTALYWYRQSLGQGLEFLIYFQGNSAPDKSGLPSDRFSAERTGGSVSTLTIQRTQQEDSAVYLCASSFRGGVLAYEQYFGPGTRLTVT.

The genes are TRBV11-2 and TRBJ2-5; TCRdb's D gene call, TRBD1, goes unchecked for lack of DNA. The germline CDR1 and CDR2 sequences are SGHAT and FQNNGV. This CDR3 contains 14 residues. CDR3 sequence: CASSLTGKGETQYF.